The source of this T cell receptor (beta chain) is a study of blood T cell repertoires in COVID-19. Study in general: The United States, Italy and Spain were the sources of the acute and convalescent COVID-19 samples. PBMCs, B-cell-depleted T cells, or T cells were the source of the cDNA or gDNA that made up the material.

Trimming at V came to 1 base and at J to 5 bases, leaving 4 bases not matched to a gene. This CDR3 contains 14 residues. Germline CDR1 and CDR2: SQVTM and ANQGSEA. In the authors' methods: Reference gene primers were amplified, and this amplification served to estimate nucleated cell counts. Here immunoSEQ multiplex PCR was the method, and the copy in TCRdb shows in-frame clones only, minus some. Clonal size and the V and J genes are those of that table, whereas D and trimming came from the DNA. The table includes about 330,000 clones, 88% detected once. This sequence originates from a woman between 50 and 59 years old with active or convalescent COVID-19. The sample was peripheral blood. The V gene is TRBV29-1, the J gene TRBJ2-3; 9 bases match TRBD1. The CDR3 nucleotides read TGCAGCGTTGAAGCTACAGGGGGCGGAGATACGCAGTATTTT. As protein: CSVEATGGGDTQYF.